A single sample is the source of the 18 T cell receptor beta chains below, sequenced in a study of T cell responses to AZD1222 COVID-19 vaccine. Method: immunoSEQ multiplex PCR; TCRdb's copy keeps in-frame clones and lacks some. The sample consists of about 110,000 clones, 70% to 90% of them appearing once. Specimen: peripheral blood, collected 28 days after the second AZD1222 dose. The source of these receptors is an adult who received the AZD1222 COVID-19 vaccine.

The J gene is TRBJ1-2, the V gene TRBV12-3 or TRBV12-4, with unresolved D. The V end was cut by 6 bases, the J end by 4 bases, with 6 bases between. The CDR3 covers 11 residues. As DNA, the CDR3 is TGTGCCAGCAGAGTACTCTATGGCTACACCTTC. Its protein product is CASRVLYGYTF.

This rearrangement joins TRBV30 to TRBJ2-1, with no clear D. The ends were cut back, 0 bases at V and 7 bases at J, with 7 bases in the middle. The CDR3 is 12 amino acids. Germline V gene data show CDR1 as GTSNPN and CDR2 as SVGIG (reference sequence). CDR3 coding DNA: TGTGCCTGGAGTGTACTGGGGAATGAGCAGTTCTTC. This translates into CAWSVLGNEQFF.

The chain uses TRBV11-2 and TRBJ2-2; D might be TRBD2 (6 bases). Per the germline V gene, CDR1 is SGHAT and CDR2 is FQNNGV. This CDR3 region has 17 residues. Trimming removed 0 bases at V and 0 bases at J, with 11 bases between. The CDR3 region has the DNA TGTGCCAGCAGCTTAGAGGTCACGGGGGCGAACACCGGGGAGCTGTTTTTT. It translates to CASSLEVTGANTGELFF.

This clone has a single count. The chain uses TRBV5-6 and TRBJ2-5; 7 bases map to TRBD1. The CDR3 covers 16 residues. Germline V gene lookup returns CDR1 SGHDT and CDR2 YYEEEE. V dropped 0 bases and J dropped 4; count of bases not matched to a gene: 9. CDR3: CASSLAGTAWGETQYF. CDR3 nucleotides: TGTGCCAGCAGCTTGGCCGGGACAGCTTGGGGAGAGACCCAGTACTTC.

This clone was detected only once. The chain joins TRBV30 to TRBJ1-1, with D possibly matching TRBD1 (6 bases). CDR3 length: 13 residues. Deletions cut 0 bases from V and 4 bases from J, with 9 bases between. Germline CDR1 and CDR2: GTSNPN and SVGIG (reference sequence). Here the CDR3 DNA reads TGTGCCTGGAGTGTAGGGGGGAGCACTGAAGCTTTCTTT. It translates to CAWSVGGSTEAFF. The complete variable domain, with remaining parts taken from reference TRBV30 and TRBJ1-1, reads SQTIHQWPATLVQPVGSPLSLECTVEGTSNPNLYWYRQAAGRGLQLLFYSVGIGQISSEVPQNLSASRPQDRQFILSSKKLLLSDSGFYLCAWSVGGSTEAFFGQGTRLTVV.

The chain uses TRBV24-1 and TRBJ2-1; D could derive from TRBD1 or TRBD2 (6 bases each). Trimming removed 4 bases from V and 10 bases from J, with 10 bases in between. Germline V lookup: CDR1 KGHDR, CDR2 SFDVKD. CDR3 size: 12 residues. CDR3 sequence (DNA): TGTGCCACCAGTGACTCGGGGGCGGAGCAGTTCTTC. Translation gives CATSDSGAEQFF.

CDR3 loop: CASSSLGFEKLFF. The CDR3 region has the DNA TGTGCCAGCAGTTCTCTGGGTTTCGAAAAACTGTTTTTT. This chain joins TRBV27 and TRBJ1-4; D not certain. Per the germline V gene, CDR1 is MNHEY and CDR2 is SMNVEV (reference sequence). The length of the CDR3 is 13 residues. Trimming took off 4 bases at V and 8 bases at J, with 11 bases between the two ends.

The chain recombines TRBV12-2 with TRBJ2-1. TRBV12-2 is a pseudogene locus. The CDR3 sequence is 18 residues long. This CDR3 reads CASRLEGGIRGPYNEQFF. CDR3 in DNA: TGTGCAAGTCGCTTAGAGGGCGGGATCAGGGGTCCCTACAATGAGCAGTTCTTC.

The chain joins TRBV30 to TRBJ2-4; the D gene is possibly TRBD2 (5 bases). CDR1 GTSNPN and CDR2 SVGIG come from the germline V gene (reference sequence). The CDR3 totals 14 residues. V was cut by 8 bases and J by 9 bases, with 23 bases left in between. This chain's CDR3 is CALVGPGNVGIQYF. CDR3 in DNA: TGTGCCCTTGTCGGGCCCGGGAACGTAGGCATTCAGTACTTC.

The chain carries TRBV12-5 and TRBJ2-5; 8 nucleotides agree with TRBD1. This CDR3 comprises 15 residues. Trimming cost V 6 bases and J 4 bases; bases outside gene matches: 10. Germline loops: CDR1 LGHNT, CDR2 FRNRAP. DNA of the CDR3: TGTGCTAGTGGCCGACTTACAGGGACAGGAGAGACCCAGTACTTC. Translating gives CASGRLTGTGETQYF.

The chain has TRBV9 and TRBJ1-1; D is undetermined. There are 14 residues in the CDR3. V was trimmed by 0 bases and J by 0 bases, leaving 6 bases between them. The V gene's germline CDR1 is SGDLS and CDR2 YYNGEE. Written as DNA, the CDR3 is TGTGCCAGCAGCGTAGTGGGGATGAACACTGAAGCTTTCTTT. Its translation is CASSVVGMNTEAFF.

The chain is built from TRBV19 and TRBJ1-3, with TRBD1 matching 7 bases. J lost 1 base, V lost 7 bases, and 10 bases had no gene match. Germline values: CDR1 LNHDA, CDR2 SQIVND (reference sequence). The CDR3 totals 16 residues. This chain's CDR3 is CASTINRGPSGNTIYF. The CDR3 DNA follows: TGTGCCAGTACAATTAACAGGGGACCTTCTGGAAACACCATATATTTT.

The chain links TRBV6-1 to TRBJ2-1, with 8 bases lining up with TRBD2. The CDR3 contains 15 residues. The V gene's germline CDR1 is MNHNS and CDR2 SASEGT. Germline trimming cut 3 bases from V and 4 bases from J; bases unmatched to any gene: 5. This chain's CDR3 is CASSESVAGYNEQFF. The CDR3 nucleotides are TGTGCCAGCAGTGAGTCGGTAGCGGGGTACAATGAGCAGTTCTTC.

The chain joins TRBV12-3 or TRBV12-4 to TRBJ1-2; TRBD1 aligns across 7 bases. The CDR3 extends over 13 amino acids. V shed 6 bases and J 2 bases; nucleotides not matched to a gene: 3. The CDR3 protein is CASSPTGNYGYTF. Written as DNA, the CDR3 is TGTGCCAGCAGCCCGACAGGGAACTATGGCTACACCTTC.

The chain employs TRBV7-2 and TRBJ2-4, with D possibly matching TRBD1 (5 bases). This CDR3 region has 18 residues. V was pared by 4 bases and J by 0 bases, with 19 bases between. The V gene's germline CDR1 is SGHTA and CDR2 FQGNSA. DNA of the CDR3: TGTGCCAGCAGCTCCACGAGACAGACACCTTTAGCCAAAAACATTCAGTACTTC. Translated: CASSSTRQTPLAKNIQYF.

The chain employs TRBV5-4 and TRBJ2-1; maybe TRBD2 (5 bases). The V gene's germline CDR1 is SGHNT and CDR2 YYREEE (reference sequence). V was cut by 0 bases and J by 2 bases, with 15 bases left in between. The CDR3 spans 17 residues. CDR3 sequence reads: CASSLGVGAVTYNEQFF. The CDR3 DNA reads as TGTGCCAGCAGCTTGGGGGTGGGAGCCGTGACCTACAATGAGCAGTTCTTC.

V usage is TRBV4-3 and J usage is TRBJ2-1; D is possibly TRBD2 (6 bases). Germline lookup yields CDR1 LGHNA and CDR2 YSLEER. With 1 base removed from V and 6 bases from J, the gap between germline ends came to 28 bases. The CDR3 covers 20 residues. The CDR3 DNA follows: TGCGCCAGCAGCCAAGTCGGGTTGTTCTCGTTTGCGGGGCATAGCAATGAGCAGTTCTTC. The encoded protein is CASSQVGLFSFAGHSNEQFF.

This CDR3 is CASSFPAYEQYF. CDR3 bases: TGTGCCAGCAGTTTCCCAGCCTACGAGCAGTACTTC. The gene calls are TRBV28 and TRBJ2-7; the D is unclear. The CDR3 contains 12 residues. Trimming left V 3 bases short and J 2 bases short, with 5 bases between. Germline V gene data show CDR1 as MDHEN and CDR2 as SYDVKM.